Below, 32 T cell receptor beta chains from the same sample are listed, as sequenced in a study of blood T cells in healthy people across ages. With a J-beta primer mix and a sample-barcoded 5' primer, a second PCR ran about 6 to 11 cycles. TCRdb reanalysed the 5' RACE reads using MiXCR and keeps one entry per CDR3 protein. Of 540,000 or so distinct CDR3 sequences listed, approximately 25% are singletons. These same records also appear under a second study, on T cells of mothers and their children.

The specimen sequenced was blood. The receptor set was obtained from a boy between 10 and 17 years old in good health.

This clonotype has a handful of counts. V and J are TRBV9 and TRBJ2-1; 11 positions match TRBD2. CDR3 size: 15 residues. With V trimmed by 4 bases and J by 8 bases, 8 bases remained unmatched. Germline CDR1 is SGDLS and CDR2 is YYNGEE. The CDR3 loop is CASSSTSGSMHEQFF. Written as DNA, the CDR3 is TGTGCCAGCAGCAGTACTAGCGGGAGTATGCATGAGCAGTTCTTC. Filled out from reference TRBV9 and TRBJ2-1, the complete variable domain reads DSGVTQTPKHLITATGQRVTLRCSPRSGDLSVYWYQQSLDQGLQFLIQYYNGEERAKGNILERFSAQQFPDLHSELNLSSLELGDSALYFCASSSTSGSMHEQFFGPGTRLTVL.

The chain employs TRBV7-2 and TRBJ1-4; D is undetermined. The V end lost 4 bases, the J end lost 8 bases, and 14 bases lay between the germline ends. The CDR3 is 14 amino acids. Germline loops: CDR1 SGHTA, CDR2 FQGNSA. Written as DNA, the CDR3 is TGTGCCAGCAGCTCCCCCCCCGGGAACGAAAAACTGTTTTTT. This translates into CASSSPPGNEKLFF.

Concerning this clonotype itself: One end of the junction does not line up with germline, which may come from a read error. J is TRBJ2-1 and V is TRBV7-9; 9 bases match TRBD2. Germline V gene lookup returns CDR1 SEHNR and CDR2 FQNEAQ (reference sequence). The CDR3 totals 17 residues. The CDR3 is CASSTFRGGREDNGQFF. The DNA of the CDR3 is TGTGCCAGCAGCACCTTCCGTGGCGGGAGGGAAGACAATGGGCAGTTCTTC. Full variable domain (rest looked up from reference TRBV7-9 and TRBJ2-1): DTGVSQNPRHKITKRGQNVTFRCDPISEHNRLYWYRQTLGQGPEFLTYFQNEAQLEKSRLLSDRFSAERPKGSFSTLEIQRTEQGDSAMYLCASSTFRGGREDNGQFFGPGTRLTVL.

The CDR3 DNA sequence: TGCGCCAGCAGCCAAGATCATATGGTTTCCCGATCCAAAAACATTCAGTACTTC. Amino acid sequence: CASSQDHMVSRSKNIQYF. The rearrangement joins TRBV4-3 to TRBJ2-4; D not resolved. This CDR3 region has 18 residues. The V gene's germline CDR1 is LGHNA and CDR2 YSLEER. Trimming cost V 0 bases and J 2 bases, with 17 bases left between them.

The CDR3 region has the DNA TGCAGCGTCGGGGGATGGGGTTACAATGAGCAGTTCTTC. Protein sequence: CSVGGWGYNEQFF. The chain links TRBV29-1 to TRBJ2-1; D possibly corresponds to TRBD2 (6 bases). From germline, CDR1 is SQVTM and CDR2 ANQGSEA. CDR3 length equals 13 residues. Deletions cut 6 bases from V and 4 bases from J, with 13 bases between.

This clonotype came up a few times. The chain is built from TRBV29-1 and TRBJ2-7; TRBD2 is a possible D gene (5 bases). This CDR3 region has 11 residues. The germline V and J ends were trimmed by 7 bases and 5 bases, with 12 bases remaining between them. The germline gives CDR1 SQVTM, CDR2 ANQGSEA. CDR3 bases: TGCAGCGGGCTTGAGCGGAACGAGCAGTACTTC. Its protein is CSGLERNEQYF.

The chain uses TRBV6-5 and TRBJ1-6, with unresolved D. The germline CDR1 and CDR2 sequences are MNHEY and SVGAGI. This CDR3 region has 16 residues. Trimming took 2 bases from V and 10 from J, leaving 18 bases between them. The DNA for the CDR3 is TGTGCCAGCAGTTACCTAGAGGGTCTGGGGAAGTCACCCCTCCACTTT. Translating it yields CASSYLEGLGKSPLHF.

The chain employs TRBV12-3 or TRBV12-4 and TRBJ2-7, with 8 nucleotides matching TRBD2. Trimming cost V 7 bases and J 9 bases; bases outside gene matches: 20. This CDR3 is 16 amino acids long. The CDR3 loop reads CASILGGASGWHGQYF. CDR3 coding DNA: TGTGCCAGCATCCTTGGAGGGGCTAGCGGGTGGCACGGGCAGTACTTC.

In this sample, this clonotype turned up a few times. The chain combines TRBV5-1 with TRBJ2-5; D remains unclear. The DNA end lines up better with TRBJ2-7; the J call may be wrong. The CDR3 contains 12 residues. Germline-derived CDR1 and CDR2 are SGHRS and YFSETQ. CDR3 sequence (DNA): TGCGCCAGCAGCTTGGGGATCGGCGAGCAGTACTTC. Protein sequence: CASSLGIGEQYF.

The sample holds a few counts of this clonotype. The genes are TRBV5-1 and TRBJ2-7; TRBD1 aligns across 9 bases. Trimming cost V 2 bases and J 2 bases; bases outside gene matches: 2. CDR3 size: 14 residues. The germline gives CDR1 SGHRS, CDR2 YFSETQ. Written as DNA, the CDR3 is TGCGCCAGCAGCTTCAGGACAGGGGCCTACGAGCAGTACTTC. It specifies CASSFRTGAYEQYF.

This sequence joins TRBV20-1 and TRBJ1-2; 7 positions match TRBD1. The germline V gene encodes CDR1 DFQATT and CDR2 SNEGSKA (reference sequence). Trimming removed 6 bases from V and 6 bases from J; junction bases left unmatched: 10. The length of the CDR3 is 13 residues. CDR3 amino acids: CSAWTGQAHGYTF. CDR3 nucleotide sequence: TGCAGTGCGTGGACAGGACAAGCTCATGGCTACACCTTC.

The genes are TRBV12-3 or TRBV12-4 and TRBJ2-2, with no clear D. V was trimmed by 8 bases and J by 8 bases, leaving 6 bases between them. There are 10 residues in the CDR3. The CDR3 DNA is TGTGCCAGCTGGGGAGGGGAGCTGTTTTTT. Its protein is CASWGGELFF.

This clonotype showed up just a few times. In nucleotides, the CDR3 is TGTGCCACCAGTGACTCCTGGACAGAAGCTAACAATGAGCAGTTCTTC. It is translated as CATSDSWTEANNEQFF. The rearrangement links TRBV24-1 to TRBJ2-1; D possibly corresponds to TRBD1 (6 bases). Trimming pared 4 bases from V and 5 bases from J, leaving 17 bases between. CDR1 is KGHDR and CDR2 is SFDVKD in the germline V gene. The CDR3 runs 16 residues.

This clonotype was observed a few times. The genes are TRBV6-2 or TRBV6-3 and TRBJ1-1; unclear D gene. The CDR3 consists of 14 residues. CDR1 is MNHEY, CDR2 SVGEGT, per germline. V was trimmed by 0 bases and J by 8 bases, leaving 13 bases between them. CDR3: CASSYSHSPSEAFF. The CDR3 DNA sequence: TGTGCCAGCAGTTACTCCCACTCCCCATCCGAAGCTTTCTTT.

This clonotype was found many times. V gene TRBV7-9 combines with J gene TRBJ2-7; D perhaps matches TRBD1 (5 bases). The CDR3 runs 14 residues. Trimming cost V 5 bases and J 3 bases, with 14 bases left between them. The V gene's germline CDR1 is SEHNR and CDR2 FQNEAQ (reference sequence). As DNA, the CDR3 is TGTGCCAGCAGCCCTAGATCACAGGACTACGAGCAGTACTTC. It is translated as CASSPRSQDYEQYF.

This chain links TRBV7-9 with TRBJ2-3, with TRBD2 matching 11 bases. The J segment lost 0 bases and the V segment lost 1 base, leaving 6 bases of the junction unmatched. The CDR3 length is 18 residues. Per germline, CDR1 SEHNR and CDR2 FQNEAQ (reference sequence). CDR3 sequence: CASSLEGTSGSSTDTQYF. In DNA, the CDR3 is TGTGCCAGCAGCTTAGAGGGGACTAGCGGATCTAGCACAGATACGCAGTATTTT.

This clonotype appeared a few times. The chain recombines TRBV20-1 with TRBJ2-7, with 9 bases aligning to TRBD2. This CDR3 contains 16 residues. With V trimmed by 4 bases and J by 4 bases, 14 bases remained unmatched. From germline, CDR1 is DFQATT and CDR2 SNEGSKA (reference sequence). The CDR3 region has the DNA TGCAGTGCTATCCAACCGACTAGCGGCGTCCCATACGAGCAGTACTTC. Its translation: CSAIQPTSGVPYEQYF.

CDR3 sequence reads: CASSLGPGHTF. CDR3 nucleotides: TGTGCCAGCAGCTTAGGTCCGGGCCACACCTTC. The chain uses TRBV7-9 and TRBJ1-2, with no clear D. Germline values: CDR1 SEHNR, CDR2 FQNEAQ (reference sequence). CDR3 length equals 11 residues. The ends were cut back, 1 base at V and 12 bases at J, with 9 bases in the middle.

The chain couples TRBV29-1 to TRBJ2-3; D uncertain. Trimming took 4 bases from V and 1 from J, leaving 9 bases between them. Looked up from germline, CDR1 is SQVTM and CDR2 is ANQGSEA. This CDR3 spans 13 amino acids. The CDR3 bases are TGCAGCGTTGTACTGTACCGCACAGATACGCAGTATTTT. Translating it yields CSVVLYRTDTQYF.

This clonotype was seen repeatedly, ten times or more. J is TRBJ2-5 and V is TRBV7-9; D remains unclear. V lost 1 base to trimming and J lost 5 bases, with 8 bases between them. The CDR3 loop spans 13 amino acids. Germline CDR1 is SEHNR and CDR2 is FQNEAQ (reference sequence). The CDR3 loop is CASSLVVMETQYF. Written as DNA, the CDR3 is TGTGCCAGCAGCTTAGTCGTTATGGAGACCCAGTACTTC. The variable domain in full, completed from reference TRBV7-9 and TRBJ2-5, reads DTGVSQNPRHKITKRGQNVTFRCDPISEHNRLYWYRQTLGQGPEFLTYFQNEAQLEKSRLLSDRFSAERPKGSFSTLEIQRTEQGDSAMYLCASSLVVMETQYFGPGTRLLVL.

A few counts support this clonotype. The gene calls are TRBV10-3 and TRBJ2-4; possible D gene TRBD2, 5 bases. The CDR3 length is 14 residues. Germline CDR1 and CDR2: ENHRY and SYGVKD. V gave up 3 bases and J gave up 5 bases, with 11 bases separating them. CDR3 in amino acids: CAISERGIENIQYF. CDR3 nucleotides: TGTGCCATCAGTGAACGAGGGATAGAAAACATTCAGTACTTC.

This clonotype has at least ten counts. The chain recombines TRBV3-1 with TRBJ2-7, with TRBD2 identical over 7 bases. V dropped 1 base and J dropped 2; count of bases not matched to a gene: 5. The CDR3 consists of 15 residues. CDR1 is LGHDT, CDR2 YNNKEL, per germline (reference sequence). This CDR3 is CASSQGLAVTYEQYF. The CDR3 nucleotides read TGTGCCAGCAGCCAAGGGCTAGCGGTTACCTACGAGCAGTACTTC.

CDR3 sequence reads: CASSYGGEVNGYTF. The CDR3 region has the DNA TGTGCCAGCAGTTACGGTGGGGAGGTTAATGGCTACACCTTC. The genes are TRBV6-6 and TRBJ1-2; D gene uncertain. In germline, CDR1 is MNHNY, CDR2 SVGAGI (reference sequence). The CDR3 is made up of 14 amino acids. Trimming removed 2 bases from V and 6 bases from J, with 13 bases in between.

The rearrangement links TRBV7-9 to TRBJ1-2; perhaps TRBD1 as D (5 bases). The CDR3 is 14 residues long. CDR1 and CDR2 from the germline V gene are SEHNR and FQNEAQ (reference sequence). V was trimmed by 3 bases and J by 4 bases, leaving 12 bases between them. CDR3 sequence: CASSFGRQGYGYTF. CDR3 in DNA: TGTGCCAGCAGCTTTGGTCGGCAGGGCTATGGCTACACCTTC.

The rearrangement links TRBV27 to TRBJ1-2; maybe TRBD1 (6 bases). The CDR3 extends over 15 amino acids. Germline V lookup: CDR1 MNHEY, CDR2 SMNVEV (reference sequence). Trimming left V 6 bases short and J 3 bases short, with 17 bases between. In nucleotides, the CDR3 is TGTGCCAGCAGGAGCCTCGACAGGATCGACTATGGCTACACCTTC. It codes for CASRSLDRIDYGYTF.

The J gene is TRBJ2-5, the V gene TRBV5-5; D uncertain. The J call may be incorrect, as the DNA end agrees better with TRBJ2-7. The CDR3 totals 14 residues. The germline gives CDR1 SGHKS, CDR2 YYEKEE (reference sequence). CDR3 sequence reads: CASSLFAATVEQYF. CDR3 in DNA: TGTGCCAGCAGCTTGTTTGCGGCGACGGTCGAGCAGTACTTC.

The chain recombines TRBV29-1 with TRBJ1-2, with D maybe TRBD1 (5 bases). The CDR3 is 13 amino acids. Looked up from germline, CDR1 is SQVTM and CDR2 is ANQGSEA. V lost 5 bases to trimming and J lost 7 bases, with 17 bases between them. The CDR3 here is CSVSRVVIGGYTF. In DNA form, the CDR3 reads TGCAGCGTTTCCAGGGTCGTCATAGGTGGCTACACCTTC.

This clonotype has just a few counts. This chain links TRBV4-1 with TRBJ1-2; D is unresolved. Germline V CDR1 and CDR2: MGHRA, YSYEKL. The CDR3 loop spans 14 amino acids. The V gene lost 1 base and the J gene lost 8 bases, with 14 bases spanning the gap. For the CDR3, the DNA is TGCGCCAGCAGCCAAGTCCTCACTCTGGGGGGCTACACCTTC. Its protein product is CASSQVLTLGGYTF.

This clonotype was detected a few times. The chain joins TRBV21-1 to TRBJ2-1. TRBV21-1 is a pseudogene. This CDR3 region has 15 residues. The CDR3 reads CASRQAGDSYNEQFF. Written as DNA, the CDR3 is TGTGCCAGCAGGCAAGCGGGGGACTCCTACAATGAGCAGTTCTTC.

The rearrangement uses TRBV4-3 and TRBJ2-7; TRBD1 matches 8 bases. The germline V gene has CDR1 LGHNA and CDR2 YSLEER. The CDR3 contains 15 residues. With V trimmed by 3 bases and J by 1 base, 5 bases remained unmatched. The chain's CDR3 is CASSHLRGHSYEQYF. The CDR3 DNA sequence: TGCGCCAGCAGCCACCTCAGGGGGCATTCCTACGAGCAGTACTTC.

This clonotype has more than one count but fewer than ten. Here the CDR3 reads CASSFRTSGSPSYEQYF. The CDR3 DNA follows: TGCGCCAGCAGCTTCCGGACTAGCGGGAGCCCTTCCTACGAGCAGTACTTC. This sequence joins TRBV5-1 and TRBJ2-7; TRBD2 agrees at 13 bases. Germline loops: CDR1 SGHRS, CDR2 YFSETQ. The CDR3 sequence is 17 residues long. V shed 2 bases and J 1 base; nucleotides not matched to a gene: 6.

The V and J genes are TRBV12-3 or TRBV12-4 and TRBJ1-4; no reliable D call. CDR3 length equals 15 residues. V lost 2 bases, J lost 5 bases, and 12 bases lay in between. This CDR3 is CASSLLPVGNEKLFF. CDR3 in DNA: TGTGCCAGCAGTTTACTCCCCGTAGGGAATGAAAAACTGTTTTTT.